This TCR beta chain was recovered during a study of cytomegalovirus exposure and HLA in healthy donors. Trimming cost V 1 base and J 2 bases; bases outside gene matches: 8. The germline V gene has CDR1 SGHAT and CDR2 FQNNGV. The CDR3 has 16 residues. Sequencing used immunoSEQ multiplex PCR; TCRdb keeps in-frame clones, though not all of them. In the table there are some 84,000 clones, roughly 91% of which are singletons. The V call is TRBV11-2, the J call TRBJ2-7; the match to TRBD2 covers 7 bases. The sample consisted of PBMCs. The TCR comes from a man younger than 40 in good health and CMV-seronegative. The DNA of the CDR3 is TGTGCCAGCAGCTTAGGGGCGGGGGTCCCGCCCTACGAGCAGTACTTC. Translating gives CASSLGAGVPPYEQYF.